The present T cell receptor (beta chain) was sequenced within a study of cytomegalovirus exposure and HLA in healthy donors. About this clone itself: The antigen remains undetermined.

Study results and caveats: The classifier reportedly diagnosed cytomegalovirus status with high specificity and sensitivity. Cytomegalovirus-associated TCR beta chains were listed, numbering under 200. Most subjects' HLA-A and HLA-B alleles were reportedly predicted from TCR beta sequences.

A multiplex PCR was run with 60 Vbeta primers and 13 Jbeta primers. As handled by the study authors: Some 9.9 million of 80 million to 85 million unique TCR beta chains were shared, per a later count. The method was immunoSEQ multiplex PCR; TCRdb's version includes in-frame clones alone and lacks a portion of them. That table supplies the V and J calls and clone size; D and trimming were determined from the DNA. The sample consists of 150,000 or so clones, 60% to 80% of them appearing once. The receptor comes from a woman aged 30 to 39 in good health and CMV-seronegative. The sample comprised PBMCs.

CDR3 residues: CASSARSSGDSGNTIYF. DNA for the CDR3: TGTGCCAGCAGCGCCCGTTCCAGCGGGGACTCTGGAAACACCATATATTTT. The chain has TRBV9 and TRBJ1-3; the D is unclear. Germline-derived CDR1 and CDR2 are SGDLS and YYNGEE. The CDR3 has 17 residues. V was trimmed by 3 bases and J by 0 bases, leaving 16 bases between them.